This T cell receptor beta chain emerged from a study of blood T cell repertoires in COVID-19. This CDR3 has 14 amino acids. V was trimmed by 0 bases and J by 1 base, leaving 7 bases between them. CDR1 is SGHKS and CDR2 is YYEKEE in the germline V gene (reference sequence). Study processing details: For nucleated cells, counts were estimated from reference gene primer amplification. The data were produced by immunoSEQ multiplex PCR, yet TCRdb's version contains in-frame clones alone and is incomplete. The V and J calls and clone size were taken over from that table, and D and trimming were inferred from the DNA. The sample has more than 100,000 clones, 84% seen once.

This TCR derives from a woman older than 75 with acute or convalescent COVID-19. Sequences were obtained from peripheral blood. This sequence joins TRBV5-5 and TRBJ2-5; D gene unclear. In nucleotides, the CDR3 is TGTGCCAGCAGCTTGGGGGCACTCCAAGAGACCCAGTACTTC. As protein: CASSLGALQETQYF.